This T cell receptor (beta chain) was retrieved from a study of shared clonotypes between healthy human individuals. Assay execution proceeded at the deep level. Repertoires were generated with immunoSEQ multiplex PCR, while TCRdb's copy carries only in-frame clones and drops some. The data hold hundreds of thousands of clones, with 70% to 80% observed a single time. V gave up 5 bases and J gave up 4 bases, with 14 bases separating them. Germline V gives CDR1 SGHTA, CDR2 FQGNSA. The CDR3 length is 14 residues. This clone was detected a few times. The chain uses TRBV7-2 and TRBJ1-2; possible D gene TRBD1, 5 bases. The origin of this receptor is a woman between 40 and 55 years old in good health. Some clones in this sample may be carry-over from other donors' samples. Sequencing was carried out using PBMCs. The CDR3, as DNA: TGTGCCAGCAGCCCAGGCAGGGCCGGCTATGGCTACACCTTC. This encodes CASSPGRAGYGYTF.